Sequencing of this TCR beta chain was carried out in a study of CD8 T cells in ankylosing spondylitis (dated by TCRdb to the late 2010s). Study-level background: T cell receptor beta repertoires were profiled in healthy donors and ankylosing spondylitis patients so that disease-linked TCR variants could be found. Peripheral blood samples were taken, and synovial fluid was additionally collected from ankylosing spondylitis patients. The full study cohort comprised about 24 ankylosing spondylitis patients and over 95 healthy donors.

This clonotype was found many times. Its antigen is not yet known. No base quality information exists; no much larger clone differs at one position. What the research found in general, with its limitations: Some motif variants were previously reported in synovial fluid and blood of reactive arthritis patients, suggesting common disease-initiation mechanisms. A TCR beta motif made up of seven or eight highly homologous amino acid variants appeared to be characteristic of blood from ankylosing spondylitis patients. In peripheral blood, the disease-linked clones were found at relatively low frequencies and had a CD8+ phenotype. The disease-linked clones were reported as significantly enriched in matched synovial fluid samples from ankylosing spondylitis patients.

The CDR3 runs 17 residues from the cysteine to the phenylalanine. Only the CDR3 part of the read is kept: 51 bases, read in frame from the first base. V is shortened by 5 bases, J by 6 bases, and the region joining them spans 23 bases. CDR1 and CDR2 were assigned from the germline V gene (reference sequence) as LNHNV and YYDKDF. Sequencing took place on an Illumina HiSeq 2500. Quantitative 5'-RACE with molecular barcodes was the method used to prepare the TCR beta libraries. The paper's processing steps were these. A new computational method, built on a probabilistic model of VDJ rearrangement, was used to identify disease-linked TCR variants. The public sequencing data were trimmed at Q25 with fastp and processed into clonotypes with MiXCR by TCRdb, which kept only in-frame beta chains. Rows are unified per CDR3 protein, each entry keeping the most common DNA and genes. TCRdb assigned the V and J calls; the authors' analysis was not used. Present in this sample are roughly 350,000 distinct CDR3 sequences, 6.5% to 10% of which were seen just once. Of the sample, about 14% falls within the top ten clones.

The chain was built from TRBV15 and TRBJ1-5; TRBD1 is a possible D gene, resting on 5 matching bases. The sample comprised blood, either unsorted or a sorted T cell fraction (not recorded which). This clonotype originated in a male donor with ankylosing spondylitis. This receptor has the CDR3 CATSDRKFEGSGQPQHF. The nucleotide sequence is TGTGCCACCAGCGATCGAAAATTTGAGGGGTCAGGTCAGCCCCAGCATTTT.